This TCR beta chain was profiled in a study of cytotoxic CD8 clonotypes in ibrutinib-treated CLL. The V and J ends lost 3 bases and 12 bases respectively, with 12 bases between them. The CDR3 consists of 12 residues. In germline, CDR1 is MNHEY, CDR2 SMNVEV (reference sequence). Clones were sequenced by immunoSEQ multiplex PCR, and TCRdb holds only the in-frame ones, with some missing. This repertoire shows about 140,000 clones, approximately 90% found once; its top ten account for 10% to 13%. The material was PBMCs, obtained after 12 months of ibrutinib treatment. The rearrangement links TRBV27 to TRBJ2-1; D not certain. The TCR was taken from a human donor with chronic lymphocytic leukemia. The CDR3 coding sequence is TGTGCCAGCAGTTTCGACCTATCATGGCAGTTCTTC. Its protein product is CASSFDLSWQFF.